This passage covers 21 T cell receptor beta chains from one sample sequenced in a study of T cell repertoires in cytomegalovirus infection. TCRdb called the reads again in MiXCR, with one record for every CDR3 protein. The repertoire has 300,000 to 400,000 distinct CDR3 sequences, around a tenth of them found once; the top ten carry approximately 4.7%. Specimen: PBMCs. These receptors all come from a human donor in good health (CMV status not recorded). Some clones in this sample may be carry-over from other donors' samples.

Only a few counts were recorded for this clonotype. V is TRBV7-2 and J is TRBJ2-2, with D perhaps TRBD1 or TRBD2 (6 bases each). Germline loops: CDR1 SGHTA, CDR2 FQGNSA. The CDR3 runs to 16 residues. Trimming removed 4 bases from V and 6 bases from J, with 18 bases in between. CDR3 sequence: CASSWIGGTVAGELFF. DNA for the CDR3: TGTGCCAGCAGCTGGATAGGGGGGACGGTTGCCGGGGAGCTGTTTTTT.

This clonotype has at least ten counts. This chain uses TRBV19 with TRBJ1-6; 10 nucleotides match TRBD1. Germline V gene data show CDR1 as LNHDA and CDR2 as SQIVND (reference sequence). This CDR3 region has 16 residues. The J segment lost 9 bases and the V segment lost 5 bases, leaving 10 bases of the junction unmatched. For the CDR3, the DNA is TGTGCCAGTAGTTCCACGAGGACAGGGGGAGGTTCACCCCTCCACTTT. Its protein product is CASSSTRTGGGSPLHF.

There are a few counts of this clonotype. The chain has TRBV7-2 and TRBJ2-7; 9 bases are a match to TRBD1. J was trimmed by 7 bases and V by 6 bases; bases with no gene match: 13. CDR3 size: 15 residues. Germline assignment: CDR1 SGHTA and CDR2 FQGNSA. As DNA, the CDR3 is TGTGCCAGCAGTTCCGCCGGGACAGGGACTGGGGAGCAGTACTTC. The encoded protein is CASSSAGTGTGEQYF.

This clonotype was detected many times. The chain combines TRBV12-3 or TRBV12-4 with TRBJ2-3, with no clear D. The ends were cut back, 6 bases at V and 4 bases at J, with 11 bases in the middle. This CDR3 spans 13 amino acids. Here the CDR3 reads CASRTLGADTQYF. The DNA of the CDR3 is TGTGCCAGCAGGACCCTAGGTGCAGATACGCAGTATTTT.

V and J are TRBV6-2 or TRBV6-3 and TRBJ1-1; D is perhaps TRBD1 (5 bases). Trimming pared 5 bases from V and 0 bases from J, leaving 16 bases between. This CDR3 is built from 16 residues. Germline V lookup: CDR1 MNHEY, CDR2 SVGEGT. In nucleotides, the CDR3 is TGTGCCAGCAGTCACGACAGCCACTTCATGAACACTGAAGCTTTCTTT. Amino acid sequence: CASSHDSHFMNTEAFF.

There are many counts of this clonotype. The chain joins TRBV20-1 to TRBJ1-5, with no clear D. CDR3 length: 14 residues. Germline-derived CDR1 and CDR2 are DFQATT and SNEGSKA (reference sequence). The ends were cut back, 4 bases at V and 1 base at J, with 11 bases in the middle. CDR3 amino acids: CSAIAGRSNQPQHF. The CDR3 DNA sequence: TGCAGTGCTATAGCGGGGAGGAGCAATCAGCCCCAGCATTTT.

This clonotype was detected only a few times. This chain joins TRBV20-1 and TRBJ1-5; D is perhaps TRBD1 (5 bases). Trimming pared 5 bases from V and 4 bases from J, leaving 15 bases between. CDR1 and CDR2 from the germline V gene are DFQATT and SNEGSKA (reference sequence). The CDR3 length is 14 residues. CDR3 sequence reads: CSAGGALPNQPQHF. The DNA of the CDR3 is TGCAGTGCTGGTGGGGCCTTACCAAATCAGCCCCAGCATTTT.

This clonotype was recorded at least ten times. The rearrangement uses TRBV7-9 and TRBJ1-5; no reliable D call. Trimming took 4 bases from V and 6 from J, leaving 16 bases between them. This CDR3 comprises 15 residues. Germline V gene lookup returns CDR1 SEHNR and CDR2 FQNEAQ (reference sequence). CDR3 region: CASSSTTLEGQPQHF. The CDR3, as DNA: TGTGCCAGCAGCTCAACGACCCTGGAGGGTCAGCCCCAGCATTTT.

The V and J genes are TRBV2 and TRBJ2-2; D remains ambiguous. The V end was cut by 7 bases, the J end by 6 bases, with 12 bases between. Germline V gives CDR1 SNHLY, CDR2 FYNNEI. The CDR3 contains 13 residues. The CDR3, as DNA: TGTGCCAGCAACTTCAGAGGCGCCGGGGAGCTGTTTTTT. This sequence encodes CASNFRGAGELFF. Full variable domain (remainder filled in from reference TRBV2 and TRBJ2-2): EPEVTQTPSHQVTQMGQEVILRCVPISNHLYFYWYRQILGQKVEFLVSFYNNEISEKSEIFDDQFSVERPDGSNFTLKIRSTKLEDSAMYFCASNFRGAGELFFGEGSRLTVL.

This clonotype ranks as medium-sized. The chain couples TRBV7-2 to TRBJ2-1; D call uncertain. Trimming cost V 5 bases and J 10 bases, with 9 bases left between them. Germline V gives CDR1 SGHTA, CDR2 FQGNSA. The CDR3 extends over 11 amino acids. The CDR3 DNA is TGTGCCAGCAGCCCCCGAGGCGAGCAGTTCTTC. This encodes CASSPRGEQFF.

There are many counts of this clonotype. The chain links TRBV7-2 to TRBJ1-4; 9 positions match TRBD1. Germline CDR1 SGHTA, CDR2 FQGNSA. This CDR3 is built from 13 residues. With V trimmed by 5 bases and J by 8 bases, 3 bases remained unmatched. The CDR3 DNA reads as TGTGCCAGCAGCCCTGGACAGGGGGAAAAACTGTTTTTT. The encoded protein is CASSPGQGEKLFF.

This clonotype was picked up a small number of times. This chain connects TRBV27 to TRBJ2-7; D unresolved. The CDR3 has 12 residues. Trimming shortened V by 5 bases and J by 3 bases, and 8 bases separated the two germline ends. From germline, CDR1 is MNHEY and CDR2 SMNVEV (reference sequence). CDR3 coding DNA: TGTGCCAGCAGTCCGGACGGCTACGAGCAGTACTTC. Translated: CASSPDGYEQYF.

V gene TRBV9 combines with J gene TRBJ2-7; 11 nucleotides align to TRBD2. Per germline, CDR1 SGDLS and CDR2 YYNGEE. CDR3 length: 14 amino acids. The ends lost 3 bases at V and 4 bases at J; junction bases unmatched: 3. The CDR3 DNA reads TGTGCCAGCAGCGCTCTAGCGGGGGGATACGAGCAGTACTTC. Protein: CASSALAGGYEQYF.

In this sample, this clonotype turned up many times. The chain uses TRBV9 and TRBJ1-6; 7 positions agree with TRBD1. Germline trimming cut 4 bases from V and 7 bases from J; bases unmatched to any gene: 5. CDR3 size: 14 residues. The germline V gene encodes CDR1 SGDLS and CDR2 YYNGEE. In nucleotides, the CDR3 is TGTGCCAGCAGCTCGACAGGGCCAAATTCACCCCTCCACTTT. This translates into CASSSTGPNSPLHF.

This clonotype has at least ten counts. The chain uses TRBV7-2 and TRBJ1-1, with 11 bases matching TRBD1. The length of the CDR3 is 16 residues. The junction had 5 bases not matched to a gene; V was cut back by 5 bases and J by 0 bases. The germline gives CDR1 SGHTA, CDR2 FQGNSA. CDR3 bases: TGTGCCAGCAGCGTGGACAGGGGGCTCTTGAACACTGAAGCTTTCTTT. It yields the protein CASSVDRGLLNTEAFF.

This clonotype was seen only a few times. An end of the junction differs from the germline gene, which may be a read error. This chain uses TRBV12-3 or TRBV12-4 with TRBJ2-4; D might be TRBD2 (6 bases). The CDR3 runs 13 residues. The CDR3 DNA follows: TGTGCCAGCAGGGAGGGGACCAAGAACATTCAGTACTTC. Translation: CASREGTKNIQYF.

This clonotype was observed at least ten times. The chain combines TRBV7-9 with TRBJ1-1, with TRBD1 matching over 7 bases. CDR1 SEHNR and CDR2 FQNEAQ come from the germline V gene (reference sequence). J gave up 6 bases and V 5 bases, and 3 bases lay outside the gene matches. There are 12 residues in the CDR3. Written as DNA, the CDR3 is TGTGCCAGCAGCCCCACAGGGGCTGAAGCTTTCTTT. This translates into CASSPTGAEAFF.

A remark on this clonotype: The junction departs from the called germline gene at one end, perhaps through a read error. The V call is TRBV28, the J call TRBJ1-1; D is perhaps TRBD1 (6 bases). Looked up from germline, CDR1 is MDHEN and CDR2 is SYDVKM. The CDR3 totals 15 residues. CDR3 coding DNA: TGTGCCAGCAGTTTATGGGGGGGCGCGAACTCTGAAGCTTTCTTT. This gives the protein CASSLWGGANSEAFF.

This clonotype was detected many times. The chain links TRBV18 to TRBJ2-1; 9 bases map to TRBD2. The V gene's germline CDR1 is KGHSH and CDR2 LQKENI. The J segment lost 4 bases and the V segment lost 3 bases, leaving 4 bases of the junction unmatched. This CDR3 contains 15 residues. The CDR3 reads CASSPREGMYNEQFF. The CDR3, as DNA: TGTGCCAGCTCACCGCGGGAGGGGATGTACAATGAGCAGTTCTTC.

The chain uses TRBV11-2 and TRBJ2-1; 7 bases match TRBD2. There are 15 residues in the CDR3. The junction had 5 bases not matched to a gene; V was cut back by 2 bases and J by 4 bases. In germline, CDR1 is SGHAT, CDR2 FQNNGV. CDR3 in DNA: TGTGCCAGCAGCTTAAGCGGGGCTCTTTACAATGAGCAGTTCTTC. It is translated as CASSLSGALYNEQFF.

This sequence joins TRBV20-1 and TRBJ1-1; no reliable D call. The CDR3 has 15 residues. CDR1 and CDR2 from the germline V gene are DFQATT and SNEGSKA (reference sequence). The V end lost 4 bases, the J end lost 2 bases, and 17 bases lay between the germline ends. The CDR3 DNA reads TGCAGTGCTACCAGCATAACGGACCCTAACACTGAAGCTTTCTTT. Residues: CSATSITDPNTEAFF.